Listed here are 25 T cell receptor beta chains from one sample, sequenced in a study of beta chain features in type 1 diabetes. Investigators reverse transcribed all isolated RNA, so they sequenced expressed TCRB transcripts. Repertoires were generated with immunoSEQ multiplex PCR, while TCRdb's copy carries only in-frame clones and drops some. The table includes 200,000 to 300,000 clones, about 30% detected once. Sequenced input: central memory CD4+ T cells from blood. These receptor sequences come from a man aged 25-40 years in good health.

The CDR3 DNA follows: TGTGCCAGCAGCTTATATGGGGTGGATACGCAGTATTTT. Its translation is CASSLYGVDTQYF. This chain joins TRBV7-2 and TRBJ2-3; the D is unclear. This CDR3 has 13 residues. CDR1 and CDR2 from the germline V gene are SGHTA and FQGNSA. V was trimmed by 2 bases and J by 6 bases, leaving 9 bases between them.

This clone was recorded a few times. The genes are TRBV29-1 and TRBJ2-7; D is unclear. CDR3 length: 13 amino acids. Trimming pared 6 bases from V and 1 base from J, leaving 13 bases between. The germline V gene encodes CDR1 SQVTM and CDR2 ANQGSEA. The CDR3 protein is CSVRTDYSYEQYF. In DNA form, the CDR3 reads TGCAGCGTCAGAACAGATTATTCCTACGAGCAGTACTTC.

This CDR3 reads CAWSVYSQETQYF. CDR3 coding DNA: TGTGCCTGGAGTGTATACAGCCAAGAGACCCAGTACTTC. The chain carries TRBV30 and TRBJ2-5; no clear D. V lost 0 bases, J lost 1 base, and 6 bases lay in between. In germline, CDR1 is GTSNPN, CDR2 SVGIG (reference sequence). The CDR3 runs to 13 residues.

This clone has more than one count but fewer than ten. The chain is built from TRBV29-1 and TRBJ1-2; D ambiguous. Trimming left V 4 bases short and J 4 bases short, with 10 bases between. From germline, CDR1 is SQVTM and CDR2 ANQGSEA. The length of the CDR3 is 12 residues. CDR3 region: CSVADLGYGYTF. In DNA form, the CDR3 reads TGCAGCGTTGCCGACCTGGGCTATGGCTACACCTTC.

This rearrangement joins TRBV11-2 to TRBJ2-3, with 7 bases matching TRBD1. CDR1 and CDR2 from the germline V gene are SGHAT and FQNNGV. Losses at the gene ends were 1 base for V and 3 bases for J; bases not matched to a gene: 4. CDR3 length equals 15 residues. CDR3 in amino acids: CASSLGGQATDTQYF. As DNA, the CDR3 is TGTGCCAGCAGCTTAGGCGGACAGGCAACAGATACGCAGTATTTT.

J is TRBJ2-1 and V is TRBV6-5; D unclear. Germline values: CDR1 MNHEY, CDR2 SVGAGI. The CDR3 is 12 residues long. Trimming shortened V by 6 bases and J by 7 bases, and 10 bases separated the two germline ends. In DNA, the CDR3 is TGTGCCAGCAGCTCATCGAGGAATGAGCAGTTCTTC. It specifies CASSSSRNEQFF.

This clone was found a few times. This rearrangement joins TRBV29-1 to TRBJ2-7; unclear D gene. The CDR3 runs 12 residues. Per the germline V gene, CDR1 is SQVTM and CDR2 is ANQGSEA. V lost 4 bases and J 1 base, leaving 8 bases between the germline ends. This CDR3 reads CSVGLGSYEQYF. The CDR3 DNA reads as TGCAGCGTTGGCCTGGGGTCCTACGAGCAGTACTTC.

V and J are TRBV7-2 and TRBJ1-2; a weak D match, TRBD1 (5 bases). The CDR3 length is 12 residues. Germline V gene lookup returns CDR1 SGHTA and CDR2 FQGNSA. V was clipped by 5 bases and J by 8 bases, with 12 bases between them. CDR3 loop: CASSLTGRGYTF. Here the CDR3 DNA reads TGTGCCAGCAGCCTTACAGGTCGGGGCTACACCTTC.

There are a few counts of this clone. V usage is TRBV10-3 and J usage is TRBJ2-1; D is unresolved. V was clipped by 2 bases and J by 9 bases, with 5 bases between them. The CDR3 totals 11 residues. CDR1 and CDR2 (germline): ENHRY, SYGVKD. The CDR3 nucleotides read TGTGCCATCAGTGAGGGTGGTGAGCAGTTCTTC. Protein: CAISEGGEQFF.

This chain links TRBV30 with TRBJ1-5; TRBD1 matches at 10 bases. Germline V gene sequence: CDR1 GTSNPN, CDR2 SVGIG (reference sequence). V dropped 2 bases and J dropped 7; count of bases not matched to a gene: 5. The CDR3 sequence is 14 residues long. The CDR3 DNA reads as TGTGCCTGGAGTACCGGGACAGGGGAACAGCCCCAGCATTTT. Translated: CAWSTGTGEQPQHF. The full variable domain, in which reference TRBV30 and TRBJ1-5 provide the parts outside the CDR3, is SQTIHQWPATLVQPVGSPLSLECTVEGTSNPNLYWYRQAAGRGLQLLFYSVGIGQISSEVPQNLSASRPQDRQFILSSKKLLLSDSGFYLCAWSTGTGEQPQHFGDGTRLSIL.

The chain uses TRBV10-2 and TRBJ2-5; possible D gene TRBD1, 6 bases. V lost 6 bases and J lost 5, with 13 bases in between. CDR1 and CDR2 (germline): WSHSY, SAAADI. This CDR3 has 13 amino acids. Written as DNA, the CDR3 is TGCGCCAGCAGCCCGATGAGGGGGGAGACCCAGTACTTC. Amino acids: CASSPMRGETQYF.

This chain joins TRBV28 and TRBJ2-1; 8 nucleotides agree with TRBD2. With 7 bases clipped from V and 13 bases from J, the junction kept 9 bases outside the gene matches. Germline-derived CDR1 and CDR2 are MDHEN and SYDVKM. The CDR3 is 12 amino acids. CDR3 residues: CASMSGRLEQFF. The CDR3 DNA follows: TGTGCCAGCATGAGCGGGAGATTAGAACAGTTCTTC.

CDR3 sequence reads: CASSLEGNEQYF. The CDR3 bases are TGCGCCAGCAGCTTGGAGGGTAACGAGCAGTACTTC. This chain links TRBV5-1 with TRBJ2-7; D uncertain. Germline-derived CDR1 and CDR2 are SGHRS and YFSETQ. This CDR3 is built from 12 residues. The V end lost 0 bases, the J end lost 5 bases, and 6 bases lay between the germline ends.

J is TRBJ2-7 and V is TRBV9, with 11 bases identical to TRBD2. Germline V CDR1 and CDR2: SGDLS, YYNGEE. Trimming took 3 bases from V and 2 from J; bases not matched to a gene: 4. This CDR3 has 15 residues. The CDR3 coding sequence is TGTGCCAGCAGCGCCGGGACTAGCGGTCCCTACGAGCAGTACTTC. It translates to CASSAGTSGPYEQYF.

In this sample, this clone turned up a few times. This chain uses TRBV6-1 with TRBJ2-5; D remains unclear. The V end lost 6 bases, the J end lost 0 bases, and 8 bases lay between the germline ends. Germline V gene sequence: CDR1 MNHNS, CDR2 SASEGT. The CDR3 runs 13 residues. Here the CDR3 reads CASSGRYQETQYF. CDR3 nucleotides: TGTGCCAGCAGCGGCAGGTACCAAGAGACCCAGTACTTC.

As DNA, the CDR3 is TGCGCCAGCAGCCAAGAGACAGGGGGCTACAATGAGCAGTTCTTC. It is translated as CASSQETGGYNEQFF. The genes are TRBV4-1 and TRBJ2-1; 9 nucleotides align to TRBD1. The V and J ends lost 0 bases and 3 bases, in that order; junction bases with no gene match: 0. The CDR3 covers 15 residues. CDR1 and CDR2 from the germline V gene are MGHRA and YSYEKL.

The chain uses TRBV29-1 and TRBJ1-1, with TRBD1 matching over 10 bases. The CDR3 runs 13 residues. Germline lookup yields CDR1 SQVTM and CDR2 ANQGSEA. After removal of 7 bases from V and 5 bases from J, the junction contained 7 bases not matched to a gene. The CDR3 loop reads CSARDRGYTEAFF. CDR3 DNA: TGCAGCGCCCGGGACAGGGGCTATACTGAAGCTTTCTTT.

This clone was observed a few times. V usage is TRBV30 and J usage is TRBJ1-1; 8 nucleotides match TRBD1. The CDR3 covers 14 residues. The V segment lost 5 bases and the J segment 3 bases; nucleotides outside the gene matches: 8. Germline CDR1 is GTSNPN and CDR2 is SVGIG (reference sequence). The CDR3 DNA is TGTGCCTGGGGCTCGGACAGGGCGGACACTGAAGCTTTCTTT. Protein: CAWGSDRADTEAFF.

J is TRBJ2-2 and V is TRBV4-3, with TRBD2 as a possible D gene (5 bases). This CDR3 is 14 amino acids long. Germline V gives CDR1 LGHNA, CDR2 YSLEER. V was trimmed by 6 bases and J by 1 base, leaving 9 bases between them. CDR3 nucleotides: TGCGCCAGCAGGCAGGACTGGAACACCGGGGAGCTGTTTTTT. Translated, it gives CASRQDWNTGELFF.

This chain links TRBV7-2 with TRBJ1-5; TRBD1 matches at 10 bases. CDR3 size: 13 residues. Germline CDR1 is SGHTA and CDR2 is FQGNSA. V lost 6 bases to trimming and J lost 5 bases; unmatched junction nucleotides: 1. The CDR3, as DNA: TGTGCCAGCAGGGGGACAGGGGATCAGCCCCAGCATTTT. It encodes CASRGTGDQPQHF.

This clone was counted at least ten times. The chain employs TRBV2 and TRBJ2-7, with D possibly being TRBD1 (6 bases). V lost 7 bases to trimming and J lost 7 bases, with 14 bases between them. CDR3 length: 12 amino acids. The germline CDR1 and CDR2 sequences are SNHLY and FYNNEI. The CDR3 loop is CASTAQGREQYF. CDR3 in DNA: TGTGCCAGCACCGCACAGGGTCGAGAGCAGTACTTC.

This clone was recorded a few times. The CDR3, as DNA: TGTGCCAGCGGTAAGCGGGAGGACTACGAGCAGTACTTC. Protein: CASGKREDYEQYF. The V gene is TRBV6-1, the J gene TRBJ2-7; 9 bases align to TRBD2. V was pared by 8 bases and J by 3 bases, with 5 bases of the junction left unmatched. Per germline, CDR1 MNHNS and CDR2 SASEGT. The CDR3 extends over 13 amino acids.

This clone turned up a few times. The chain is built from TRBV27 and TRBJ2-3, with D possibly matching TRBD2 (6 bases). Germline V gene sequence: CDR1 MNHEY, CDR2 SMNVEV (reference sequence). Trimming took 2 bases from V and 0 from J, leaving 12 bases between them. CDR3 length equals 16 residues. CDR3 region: CASSLGAGRSTDTQYF. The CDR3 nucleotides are TGTGCCAGCAGTTTAGGGGCGGGGCGGAGCACAGATACGCAGTATTTT.

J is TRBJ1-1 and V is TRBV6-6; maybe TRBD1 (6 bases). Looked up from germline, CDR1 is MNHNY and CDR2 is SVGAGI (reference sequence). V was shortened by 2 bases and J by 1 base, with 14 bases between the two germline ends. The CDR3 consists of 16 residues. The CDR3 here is CASSYQTRGGNTEAFF. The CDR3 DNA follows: TGTGCCAGCAGTTACCAGACCAGGGGCGGGAACACTGAAGCTTTCTTT.

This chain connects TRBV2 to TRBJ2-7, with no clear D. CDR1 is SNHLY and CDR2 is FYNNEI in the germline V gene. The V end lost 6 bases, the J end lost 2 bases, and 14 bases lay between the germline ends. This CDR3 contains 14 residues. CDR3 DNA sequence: TGTGCCAGCAGCTCCTACGGCGGAGCCTACGAGCAGTACTTC. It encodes CASSSYGGAYEQYF.